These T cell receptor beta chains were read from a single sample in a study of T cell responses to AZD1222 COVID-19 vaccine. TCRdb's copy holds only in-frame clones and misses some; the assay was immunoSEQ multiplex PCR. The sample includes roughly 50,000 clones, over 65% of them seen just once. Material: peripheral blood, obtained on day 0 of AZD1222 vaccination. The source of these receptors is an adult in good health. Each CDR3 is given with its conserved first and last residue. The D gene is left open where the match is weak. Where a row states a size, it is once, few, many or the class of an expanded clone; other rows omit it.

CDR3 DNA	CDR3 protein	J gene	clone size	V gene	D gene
TGCAGCGTTTGGACAGAATACGAGCAGTACTTC	CSVWTEYEQYF	TRBJ2-7	few	TRBV29-1	.
TGTGCCAGCAGCGCCCCCCTAGGGGGGGAGCAGTTCTTC	CASSAPLGGEQFF	TRBJ2-1	.	TRBV9	.
TGTGCCAGCCGCACCGGCTCTCCAGGCGGCTATGGCTACACCTTC	CASRTGSPGGYGYTF	TRBJ1-2	.	TRBV28	.
TGCGCCAGCAGTGAAGGCCCAACAGATACGCAGTATTTT	CASSEGPTDTQYF	TRBJ2-3	medium-sized	TRBV10-1	.
TGTGCCAGCAGCTCCCAGGCCTACTCTGGAAACACCATATATTTT	CASSSQAYSGNTIYF	TRBJ1-3	.	TRBV11-3	.
TGTGCCAGCAGCCGAGAATCCCGGGATGGCTACACCTTC	CASSRESRDGYTF	TRBJ1-2	.	TRBV7-9	.
TGTGCCAGCTCACCAGGGGCGGGAAATCAGCCCCAGCATTTT	CASSPGAGNQPQHF	TRBJ1-5	.	TRBV18	.
TGCGCCAGCAGCCGCGCGGGCGGGACAGAAGATGGCTACACCTTC	CASSRAGGTEDGYTF	TRBJ1-2	.	TRBV5-1	TRBD1
TGTGCCAGCAGCTTTCCGAGGGGCTACACCTTC	CASSFPRGYTF	TRBJ1-2	.	TRBV7-9	.
TGTGCCAGTAGTGTACCTGGGAGTTCTTCACCCCTCCACTTT	CASSVPGSSSPLHF	TRBJ1-6	.	TRBV19	.
TGTGCCAGCAGTCGGGGGCGAGGTCAGCCCCAGCATTTT	CASSRGRGQPQHF	TRBJ1-5	.	TRBV2	.
TGTGCCAGCAGTGACTCGAAACACTACTATGGCTACACCTTC	CASSDSKHYYGYTF	TRBJ1-2	.	TRBV6-4	.
TGTGCCACCAGTGATTCCGGGACAGGGGGCAATCAGCCCCAGCATTTT	CATSDSGTGGNQPQHF	TRBJ1-5	.	TRBV24-1	TRBD1
TGCAGTGCTAGTAAAGCGGGATTAACCTACGAGCAGTACTTC	CSASKAGLTYEQYF	TRBJ2-7	.	TRBV20-1	TRBD2
TGTGCCAGCAGCCCGAGGGGGGGGAATAGCAATCAGCCCCAGCATTTT	CASSPRGGNSNQPQHF	TRBJ1-5	.	TRBV7-8	.
TGTGCCAGCAGTTACGCTAATTCACCCCTCCACTTT	CASSYANSPLHF	TRBJ1-6	.	TRBV6-5	.
TGTGCCAGCAGCTTAGCTGAGGGAGGGGTATACAATGAGCAGTTCTTC	CASSLAEGGVYNEQFF	TRBJ2-1	.	TRBV7-6	TRBD2
TGTGCCAGCACCTTGGGAGGGAGCTCCTATAATTCACCCCTCCACTTT	CASTLGGSSYNSPLHF	TRBJ1-6	.	TRBV28	.
TGTGCCAGCAGGGATGACAGGGGTTCTAACTATGGCTACACCTTC	CASRDDRGSNYGYTF	TRBJ1-2	.	TRBV9	TRBD1
TGCAGCGTTGGCCTACTCACAGATACGCAGTATTTT	CSVGLLTDTQYF	TRBJ2-3	once	TRBV29-1	.
TGCGCCAGCAGTGAGAATGGGGGCTATGGCTACACCTTC	CASSENGGYGYTF	TRBJ1-2	once	TRBV10-2	.
TGTGCCAGCAGTTTGTCCGGGACTAGTCGGTGGAATGAGCAGTTCTTC	CASSLSGTSRWNEQFF	TRBJ2-1	once	TRBV27	TRBD2
TGTGCCAGCAGGAACCGGGACAGGAGCTATGGCTACACCTTC	CASRNRDRSYGYTF	TRBJ1-2	.	TRBV6-5	TRBD1
TGCAGCGTTGAAGGGTTAGGGAACACTGAAGCTTTCTTT	CSVEGLGNTEAFF	TRBJ1-1	few	TRBV29-1	.
TGTGCCAGCAGTTACTCGAATCCGGGAGGCAACACCGGGGAGCTGTTTTTT	CASSYSNPGGNTGELFF	TRBJ2-2	once	TRBV6-2/TRBV6-3	TRBD2
TGTGCCTGGAGTGGCATTAGCCGCAATGAGCAGTTCTTC	CAWSGISRNEQFF	TRBJ2-1	.	TRBV30	.
TGTGCCAGCAGTTTATGGACAGGGGTTGAAGCTTTCTTT	CASSLWTGVEAFF	TRBJ1-1	.	TRBV27	TRBD1
TGTGCCAGTAGGTCACAATTGGGGGGGACACAGCCCCAGCATTTT	CASRSQLGGTQPQHF	TRBJ1-5	.	TRBV19	.
TGTGCCAGCAGCTTCGGACTAGCGGGAGGAGGGGAGCTGTTTTTT	CASSFGLAGGGELFF	TRBJ2-2	.	TRBV7-6	TRBD2
TGTGCCAGTAGCCTGGGGTCCGTCTATGGCTACACCTTC	CASSLGSVYGYTF	TRBJ1-2	.	TRBV19	.
TGTGCCAGCAGCCCGGGTGGGGGGGGTAACTATGGCTACACCTTC	CASSPGGGGNYGYTF	TRBJ1-2	.	TRBV5-4	.
TGTGCCATCTCCGGGACAGGGGGGAACACTGAAGCTTTCTTT	CAISGTGGNTEAFF	TRBJ1-1	.	TRBV10-3	TRBD1
TGTGCCAGTACAGCCCCGACGACCTATGGCTACACCTTC	CASTAPTTYGYTF	TRBJ1-2	few	TRBV19	.
TGTGCCAGCACGCCTGGGAATAGCAATCAGCCCCAGCATTTT	CASTPGNSNQPQHF	TRBJ1-5	.	TRBV2	.
TGTGCCAGCACTTTCTCTGGGGCCAACGTCCTGACTTTC	CASTFSGANVLTF	TRBJ2-6	.	TRBV7-8	.
TGTGCCAGCAGCACGACCGGGACAAACGAGCAGTACTTC	CASSTTGTNEQYF	TRBJ2-7	.	TRBV9	.
TGTGCCAGCAGTTTTTTCTCGGACACTGAAGCTTTCTTT	CASSFFSDTEAFF	TRBJ1-1	few	TRBV27	.
TGTGCCAGCAGCCAAGGGACTTATGGGGCCAACGTCCTGACTTTC	CASSQGTYGANVLTF	TRBJ2-6	.	TRBV4-2	.
TGTGCCAGCGGAAGACAGGGACTGAACACTGAAGCTTTCTTT	CASGRQGLNTEAFF	TRBJ1-1	few	TRBV2	TRBD1
TGCGCCAGCAGCTTGGATAGGGATTCACCCCTCCACTTT	CASSLDRDSPLHF	TRBJ1-6	few	TRBV5-1	.
TGTGCCAGCAGCTTGGTTTGGACAGGAGACAATGAGCAGTTCTTC	CASSLVWTGDNEQFF	TRBJ2-1	.	TRBV5-5	TRBD1
TGTGCCAGCAGCCTCTCCACCACAGGGATCCATGAGCAGTTCTTC	CASSLSTTGIHEQFF	TRBJ2-1	.	TRBV9	.
TGTGCCACCCGGCGGGACGGAGCGTACACCGGGGAGCTGTTTTTT	CATRRDGAYTGELFF	TRBJ2-2	few	TRBV10-3	.
TGTGCCAGCAGCCCAAGGTGGGGGACTAAAGCTTTCTTT	CASSPRWGTKAFF	TRBJ1-1	.	TRBV7-2	.
TGTGCCAGCAGCATTAATTCGGGCCAAGGGGGCTACACCTTC	CASSINSGQGGYTF	TRBJ1-2	.	TRBV7-2	.
TGCGCCAGCAGCCCCCTAGCGGGGCCCACAGATACGCAGTATTTT	CASSPLAGPTDTQYF	TRBJ2-3	.	TRBV4-1	TRBD2
TGTGCCAGCTCGGGGACAGACTCCTACGAGCAGTACTTC	CASSGTDSYEQYF	TRBJ2-7	.	TRBV18	TRBD1
TGTGCCAGTTCTGAGGACCTTAGCACAGATACGCAGTATTTT	CASSEDLSTDTQYF	TRBJ2-3	.	TRBV19	.
TGTGCCAGCAGCCCCGGGACAGGGGGCGAAAAACTGTTTTTT	CASSPGTGGEKLFF	TRBJ1-4	.	TRBV5-4	TRBD1
TGTGCCAGCAGTACCGACCAAGAGACCCAGTACTTC	CASSTDQETQYF	TRBJ2-5	.	TRBV27	.
TGTGCCAGCAGCTTAGGGCGAGCTAGGGAGACCCAGTACTTC	CASSLGRARETQYF	TRBJ2-5	once	TRBV7-2	.
TGTGCCAGCAGTTATCATAGCAATCAGCCCCAGCATTTT	CASSYHSNQPQHF	TRBJ1-5	.	TRBV6-2/TRBV6-3	.